This TCR beta chain was observed in a study of blood T cell repertoires in COVID-19. Study details: PBMCs, B-cell-depleted T cells, or T cells provided the cDNA or gDNA that made up the material.

This table comes from immunoSEQ multiplex PCR, and its TCRdb copy is limited to in-frame clones, with some not included. The data hold about 100,000 clones, with nearly 90% observed a single time. V shed 5 bases and J 5 bases; nucleotides not matched to a gene: 12. From germline, CDR1 is SEHNR and CDR2 FQNEAQ (reference sequence). The CDR3 runs 15 residues. The clonotype originates from an elderly woman with acute or convalescent COVID-19. This chain links TRBV7-9 with TRBJ2-7, with 7 positions matching TRBD2. The sample was peripheral blood. Here the CDR3 reads CASSPTRGEGHEQYF. CDR3 bases: TGTGCCAGCAGCCCTACCCGGGGGGAGGGGCACGAGCAGTACTTC.